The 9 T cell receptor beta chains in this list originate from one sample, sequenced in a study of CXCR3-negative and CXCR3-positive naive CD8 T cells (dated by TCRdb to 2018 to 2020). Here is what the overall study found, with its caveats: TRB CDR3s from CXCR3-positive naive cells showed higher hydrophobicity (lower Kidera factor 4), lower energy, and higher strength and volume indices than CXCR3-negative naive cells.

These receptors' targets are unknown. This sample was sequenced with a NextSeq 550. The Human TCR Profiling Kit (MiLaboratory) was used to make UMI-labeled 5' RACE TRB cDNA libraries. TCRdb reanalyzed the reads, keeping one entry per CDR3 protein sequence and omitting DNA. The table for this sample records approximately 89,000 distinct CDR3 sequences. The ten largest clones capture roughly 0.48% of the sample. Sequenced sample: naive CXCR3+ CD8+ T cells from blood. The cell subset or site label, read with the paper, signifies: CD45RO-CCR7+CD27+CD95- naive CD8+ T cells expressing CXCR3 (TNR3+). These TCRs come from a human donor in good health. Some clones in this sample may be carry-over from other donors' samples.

CDR3 sequence: CASQDTNTEAFF. The rearrangement joins TRBV5-1 to TRBJ1-1; TCRdb indicates TRBD1, and absent DNA this call remains unverified. The CDR3 is made up of 12 amino acids. Germline assignment: CDR1 SGHRS and CDR2 YFSETQ.

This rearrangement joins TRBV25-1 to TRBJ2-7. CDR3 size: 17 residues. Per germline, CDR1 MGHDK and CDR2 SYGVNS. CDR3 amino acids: CASSEYPTATASYEQYF.

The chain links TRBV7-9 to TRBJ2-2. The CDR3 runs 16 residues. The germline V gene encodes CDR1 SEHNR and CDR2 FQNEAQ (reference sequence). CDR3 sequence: CASSPRETQNTGELFF.

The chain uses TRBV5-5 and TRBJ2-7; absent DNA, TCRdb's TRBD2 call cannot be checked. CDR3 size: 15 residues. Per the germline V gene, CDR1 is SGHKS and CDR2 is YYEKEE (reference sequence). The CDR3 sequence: CASSLEAGGPYEQYF.

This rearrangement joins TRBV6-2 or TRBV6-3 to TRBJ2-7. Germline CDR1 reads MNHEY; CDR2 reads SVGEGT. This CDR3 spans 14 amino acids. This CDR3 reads CASSYSGPRYEQYF.

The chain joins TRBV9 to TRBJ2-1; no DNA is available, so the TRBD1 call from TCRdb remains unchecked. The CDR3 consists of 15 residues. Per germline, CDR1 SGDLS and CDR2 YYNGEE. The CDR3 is CASSLQWTGGNEQFF.

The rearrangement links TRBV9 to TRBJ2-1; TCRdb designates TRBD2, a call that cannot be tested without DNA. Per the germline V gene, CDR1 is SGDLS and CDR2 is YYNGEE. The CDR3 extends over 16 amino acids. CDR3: CASSPSGVYLYSEQFF.

CDR3 protein: CASSLGWAVSDTQYF. The chain carries TRBV28 and TRBJ2-3. The CDR3 is 15 residues long. CDR1 is MDHEN, CDR2 SYDVKM, per germline.

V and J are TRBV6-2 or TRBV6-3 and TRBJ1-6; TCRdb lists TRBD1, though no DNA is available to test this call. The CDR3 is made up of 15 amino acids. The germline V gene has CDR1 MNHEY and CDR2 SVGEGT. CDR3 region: CASSLTGTGGSPLHF.